The 3 T cell receptor beta chains listed next were all sequenced from one sample in a study of T-cell reconstitution after alpha-beta-depleted transplantation in children. Unique molecular identifiers were used to barcode this TCRbeta library. TCRdb re-analysed the PCR reads in MiXCR, keeping a single row per CDR3 protein. The data show around 490,000 distinct CDR3 sequences, roughly an eighth seen once. The specimen was PBMCs, mostly from graft donor cells, collected 180 days after TCRalphabeta/CD19-depleted stem cell transplant. These receptors originate from a female patient between 2 and 15 years old who had a stem cell transplant for aplastic anemia, so the T cells may come from the graft donor.

This chain uses TRBV2 with TRBJ1-5; a possible D gene is TRBD1 (5 bases). Looked up from germline, CDR1 is SNHLY and CDR2 is FYNNEI. The CDR3 is made up of 15 amino acids. V was pared by 2 bases and J by 6 bases, with 14 bases between. The CDR3, as DNA: TGTGCCAGCAGTGAATGGAGGGGAGGAAGTCAGCCCCAGCATTTT. Encoded protein: CASSEWRGGSQPQHF. The full variable domain, rest sourced from reference TRBV2 and TRBJ1-5, is EPEVTQTPSHQVTQMGQEVILRCVPISNHLYFYWYRQILGQKVEFLVSFYNNEISEKSEIFDDQFSVERPDGSNFTLKIRSTKLEDSAMYFCASSEWRGGSQPQHFGDGTRLSIL.

This clonotype came up many times. The CDR3 is CASSGGPGRDEQFF. In nucleotides, the CDR3 is TGTGCCAGCAGCGGGGGCCCGGGGCGCGATGAGCAGTTCTTC. The chain couples TRBV7-9 to TRBJ2-1; the D gene is possibly TRBD1 (6 bases). This CDR3 spans 14 amino acids. V dropped 5 bases and J dropped 8 bases, with 16 bases sitting between them. Germline V gene lookup returns CDR1 SEHNR and CDR2 FQNEAQ (reference sequence).

This clonotype was seen a handful of times. Because the CDR3's place on the DNA is in doubt, the DNA is left out and the CDR3 is given as listed by TCRdb. The chain has TRBV21-1 and TRBJ2-7; the D call in the table, TRBD1, was not verified against the DNA. TRBV21-1 is tagged as a pseudogene. From its first to its last residue, the CDR3 has 16 amino acids. CDR3 in amino acids: CASSKVGQGISYEQYV.